Below, 25 T cell receptor beta chains from the same sample are listed, as sequenced in a study of Ad26.COV2.S vaccination and SARS-CoV-2 variants. This sample's treatment: 15 to 20 received Ad26.COV2.S at low or high dose, single or two shots; about 5 received placebo; per-sample allocation not given. Samples were taken on day 63 after the first vaccine or placebo injection. Measured with immunoSEQ multiplex PCR; TCRdb has only the in-frame clones, and not every one. The sample has roughly 500,000 clones, roughly 87% seen once. Source: peripheral blood, taken in a trial of Ad26.COV2.S vaccine versus placebo. Receptor source: a person aged 18-65 years who received the Ad26.COV2.S COVID-19 vaccine or a placebo.

The chain is built from TRBV7-2 and TRBJ2-7; 7 bases are a match to TRBD2. V trimming: 5 bases; J trimming: 0 bases; junction bases outside the gene matches: 19. The CDR3 is 19 amino acids. From germline, CDR1 is SGHTA and CDR2 FQGNSA. The CDR3 DNA reads as TGTGCCAGCAGCCCCCGGAAGAGTCGGGGCGGGGGTTACTCCTACGAGCAGTACTTC. Protein: CASSPRKSRGGGYSYEQYF.

V usage is TRBV9 and J usage is TRBJ1-2, with 9 bases identical to TRBD1. CDR3 length: 15 residues. Trimming took 3 bases from V and 5 from J; bases not matched to a gene: 8. Germline CDR1 reads SGDLS; CDR2 reads YYNGEE. The CDR3 bases are TGTGCCAGCAGCGCCGAACAGGGGGCGAGTTATGGCTACACCTTC. It encodes CASSAEQGASYGYTF.

V and J are TRBV7-3 and TRBJ2-5; D remains ambiguous. V was shortened by 2 bases and J by 4 bases, with 14 bases between the two germline ends. The CDR3 contains 15 residues. Germline CDR1 is SGHTA and CDR2 is FQGTGA. CDR3 in DNA: TGTGCCAGCAGCTTATTTCCTGGGGTAGGAGAGACCCAGTACTTC. Its translation is CASSLFPGVGETQYF.

This chain connects TRBV12-3 or TRBV12-4 to TRBJ2-1, with D uncertain. The CDR3 length is 12 residues. Trimming left V 5 bases short and J 9 bases short, with 11 bases between. CDR3 protein: CASSLDWGEQFF. CDR3 coding DNA: TGTGCCAGCAGTCTAGACTGGGGTGAGCAGTTCTTC.

The chain carries TRBV7-8 and TRBJ2-7; TRBD2 agrees at 12 bases. The ends lost 4 bases at V and 4 bases at J; junction bases unmatched: 11. This CDR3 spans 17 amino acids. Germline V CDR1 and CDR2: SGHVS, FQNEAQ. The CDR3 bases are TGTGCCAGCAGCTCTCGACTAGCGGGAGATTTAGTGTACGAGCAGTACTTC. This translates into CASSSRLAGDLVYEQYF.

This clone has just one count. The chain carries TRBV5-6 and TRBJ1-5; D gene unclear. The CDR3 is 15 residues long. Per the germline V gene, CDR1 is SGHDT and CDR2 is YYEEEE. V was clipped by 2 bases and J by 3 bases, with 12 bases between them. The CDR3 DNA reads as TGTGCCAGCAGCTTATTGCAGGATCTCAATCAGCCCCAGCATTTT. Amino acid sequence: CASSLLQDLNQPQHF.

This clone occurred many times. The chain has TRBV2 and TRBJ1-5, with a possible D match to TRBD1 (5 bases). V was clipped by 8 bases and J by 9 bases, with 20 bases between them. CDR1 and CDR2 from the germline V gene are SNHLY and FYNNEI. This CDR3 is built from 14 residues. DNA of the CDR3: TGTGCCAGCCATACAGCTTCAGGGACGTCGCCCCAGCATTTT. It is translated as CASHTASGTSPQHF.

The genes are TRBV4-3 and TRBJ2-7; 7 bases are a match to TRBD1. V gave up 1 base and J gave up 2 bases; unmatched junction bases: 5. This CDR3 spans 15 amino acids. The germline gives CDR1 LGHNA, CDR2 YSLEER. The CDR3 sequence: CASSQVIRGPYEQYF. CDR3 bases: TGCGCCAGCAGCCAAGTAATAAGGGGGCCCTACGAGCAGTACTTC.

This rearrangement joins TRBV10-3 to TRBJ2-6; D ambiguous. The germline CDR1 and CDR2 sequences are ENHRY and SYGVKD. The CDR3 sequence is 19 residues long. Trimming removed 4 bases at V and 0 bases at J, with 19 bases between. This CDR3 is CAISVDPFGESSGANVLTF. CDR3 DNA: TGTGCCATCAGTGTGGACCCTTTCGGTGAAAGCTCTGGGGCCAACGTCCTGACTTTC.

V is TRBV3-1 (or the pseudogene TRBV3-2) and J is TRBJ2-1, with D possibly TRBD2 on 6 matching bases. The CDR3 has 14 amino acids. Germline CDR1 LGHDT, CDR2 YNNKEL (reference sequence). V gave up 4 bases and J gave up 8 bases, with 15 bases separating them. The CDR3 is CASSLDTSGDEQFF. The CDR3 nucleotides are TGTGCCAGCAGCCTCGATACATCGGGGGATGAGCAGTTCTTC.

The chain carries TRBV18 and TRBJ2-2; 8 bases are a match to TRBD2. The CDR3 runs 19 residues. Germline CDR1 is KGHSH and CDR2 is LQKENI. V shed 3 bases, J shed 3 bases, and the junction held 15 bases outside the gene matches. CDR3 region: CASSPLPSGAGGDTGELFF. CDR3 DNA: TGTGCCAGCTCACCCCTCCCTTCGGGTGCGGGAGGAGACACCGGGGAGCTGTTTTTT.

This chain joins TRBV11-2 and TRBJ2-3; the D is unclear. The CDR3 is made up of 13 amino acids. Looked up from germline, CDR1 is SGHAT and CDR2 is FQNNGV. V lost 5 bases, J lost 4 bases, and 10 bases lay in between. CDR3: CASSPARADTQYF. In DNA form, the CDR3 reads TGTGCCAGCAGCCCCGCTCGGGCAGATACGCAGTATTTT.

The J gene is TRBJ2-4, the V gene TRBV5-6; 8 positions agree with TRBD1. Per the germline V gene, CDR1 is SGHDT and CDR2 is YYEEEE. This CDR3 region has 16 residues. V dropped 3 bases and J dropped 1; count of bases not matched to a gene: 6. The CDR3 protein is CASSSWTGWAKNIQYF. The CDR3 DNA follows: TGTGCCAGCAGCTCATGGACAGGGTGGGCCAAAAACATTCAGTACTTC.

This sequence joins TRBV11-3 and TRBJ2-5; the match to TRBD1 covers 7 bases. CDR3 size: 16 residues. Germline-derived CDR1 and CDR2 are SGHNT and YENEEA. Trimming removed 5 bases from V and 1 base from J; junction bases left unmatched: 10. CDR3 in amino acids: CASSHGTGTVQETQYF. The CDR3 DNA follows: TGTGCCAGCAGCCACGGAACCGGGACAGTCCAAGAGACCCAGTACTTC.

This sequence joins TRBV28 and TRBJ1-1; tentative D call: TRBD1 (5 bases). Germline CDR1 reads MDHEN; CDR2 reads SYDVKM. The V end was cut by 5 bases, the J end by 7 bases, with 26 bases between. This CDR3 is 17 amino acids long. CDR3 in amino acids: CASSRPGVGQVALEAFF. CDR3 sequence (DNA): TGTGCCAGCAGTCGTCCGGGGGTGGGGCAGGTAGCCCTTGAAGCTTTCTTT.

A few counts support this clone. The CDR3 protein is CASSSGTSGRARDTQYF. The CDR3 DNA reads as TGCGCCAGCAGCTCCGGGACTAGCGGGAGGGCAAGAGATACGCAGTATTTT. The chain couples TRBV5-1 to TRBJ2-3; 16 nucleotides agree with TRBD2. After removal of 3 bases from V and 5 bases from J, the junction contained 6 bases not matched to a gene. There are 17 residues in the CDR3. Germline CDR1 reads SGHRS; CDR2 reads YFSETQ.

About this clone itself: The sample carries other DNA sequences with the same CDR3. V and J are TRBV12-3 or TRBV12-4 and TRBJ2-7, with 8 bases fitting TRBD1. Losses at the gene ends were 6 bases for V and 3 bases for J; bases not matched to a gene: 4. The CDR3 is made up of 13 amino acids. The CDR3 region has the DNA TGTGCCAGCAGCCTCGGACAGGGCTACGAGCAGTACTTC. Its protein is CASSLGQGYEQYF.

The chain links TRBV4-3 to TRBJ2-7; D is unclear. CDR3 length: 16 amino acids. Trimming took off 1 base at V and 3 bases at J, with 16 bases between the two ends. Germline CDR1 and CDR2: LGHNA and YSLEER. The CDR3 loop is CASSQGTVSVGYEQYF. The CDR3 DNA follows: TGCGCCAGCAGCCAAGGAACGGTCTCGGTTGGCTACGAGCAGTACTTC.

The CDR3 DNA reads as TGTGCCAGCAGTAAGGGGACCGGGGCTAATGAAAAACTGTTTTTT. Its protein is CASSKGTGANEKLFF. The gene calls are TRBV28 and TRBJ1-4; perhaps TRBD1 as D (5 bases). Trimming removed 5 bases from V and 3 bases from J, with 13 bases in between. From germline, CDR1 is MDHEN and CDR2 SYDVKM. The CDR3 is made up of 15 amino acids. Filled out from reference TRBV28 and TRBJ1-4, the complete variable domain reads DVKVTQSSRYLVKRTGEKVFLECVQDMDHENMFWYRQDPGLGLRLIYFSYDVKMKEKGDIPEGYSVSREKKERFSLILESASTNQTSMYLCASSKGTGANEKLFFGSGTQLSVL.

The V call is TRBV28, the J call TRBJ1-5, with a tentative D call TRBD1 (6 bases). The CDR3 runs to 19 residues. Germline CDR1 reads MDHEN; CDR2 reads SYDVKM. Trimming removed 5 bases at V and 4 bases at J, with 27 bases between. CDR3 protein: CASSPSPIVGGGRNQPQHF. The CDR3 DNA is TGTGCCAGCAGTCCTTCCCCCATCGTGGGGGGCGGTCGGAATCAGCCCCAGCATTTT.

This chain links TRBV19 with TRBJ2-2, with 11 bases aligning to TRBD1. Trimming cost V 3 bases and J 0 bases; bases outside gene matches: 9. This CDR3 contains 19 residues. The germline CDR1 and CDR2 sequences are LNHDA and SQIVND (reference sequence). CDR3 in amino acids: CASSMYGTGGVANTGELFF. Written as DNA, the CDR3 is TGTGCCAGTAGTATGTATGGGACAGGGGGGGTTGCGAACACCGGGGAGCTGTTTTTT.

The V gene is TRBV2, the J gene TRBJ2-5, with D possibly being TRBD2 (5 bases). Between the trimmed V and J ends, which lost 5 bases and 2 bases, there was a span of 9 bases. The CDR3 consists of 13 residues. Germline V gives CDR1 SNHLY, CDR2 FYNNEI. In DNA, the CDR3 is TGTGCCAGCAGTCTGGGAGAGCAAGAGACCCAGTACTTC. Translating gives CASSLGEQETQYF.

The chain combines TRBV12-3 or TRBV12-4 with TRBJ1-3; D ambiguous. CDR3 size: 13 residues. V lost 5 bases and J 11 bases, leaving 16 bases between the germline ends. Here the CDR3 DNA reads TGTGCCAGCAGTCGCCGGGCCCCGCAGGCCATATATTTT. Amino acid sequence: CASSRRAPQAIYF.

This clone was observed a handful of times. The V gene is TRBV10-3, the J gene TRBJ2-2; TRBD2 matches 13 bases. The CDR3 spans 16 residues. Germline V CDR1 and CDR2: ENHRY, SYGVKD. V was clipped by 11 bases and J by 3 bases; unmatched bases: 9. CDR3 sequence (DNA): TGTGCCTCAAGGACTAGCGGGAGTGGTGACACCGGGGAGCTGTTTTTT. Translated, it gives CASRTSGSGDTGELFF.

The chain combines TRBV3-1 (or the pseudogene TRBV3-2) with TRBJ1-4, with a tentative D call TRBD1 (5 bases). In germline, CDR1 is LGHDT, CDR2 YNNKEL (reference sequence). The CDR3 is made up of 17 amino acids. Trimming shortened V by 0 bases and J by 6 bases, and 17 bases separated the two germline ends. The CDR3 DNA reads TGTGCCAGCAGCCAAGAGAGACTGGGGGGGAGGGATGAAAAACTGTTTTTT. Protein: CASSQERLGGRDEKLFF.